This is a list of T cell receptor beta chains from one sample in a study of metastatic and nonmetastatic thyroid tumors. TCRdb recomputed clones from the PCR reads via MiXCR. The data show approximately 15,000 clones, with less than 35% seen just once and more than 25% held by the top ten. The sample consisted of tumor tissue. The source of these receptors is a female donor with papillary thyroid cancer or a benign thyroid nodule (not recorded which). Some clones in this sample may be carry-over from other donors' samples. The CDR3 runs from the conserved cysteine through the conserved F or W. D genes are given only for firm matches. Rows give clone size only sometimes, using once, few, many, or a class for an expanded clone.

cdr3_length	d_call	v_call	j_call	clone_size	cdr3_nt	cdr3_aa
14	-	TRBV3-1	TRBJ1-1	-	TGTGCCAGCAGCCAGACAGGTATGGACACTGAAGCTTTCTTT	CASSQTGMDTEAFF
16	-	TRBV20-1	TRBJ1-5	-	TGCAGTGCTACCTCTCCGCATACCTATAGCAATCAGCCCCAGCATTTT	CSATSPHTYSNQPQHF
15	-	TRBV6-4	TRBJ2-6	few	TGTGCCAGCAGTGACACAACCTCTGGGGCCAACGTCCTGACTTTC	CASSDTTSGANVLTF
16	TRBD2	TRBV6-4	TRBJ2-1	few	TGTGCCAGCAGTGACGGGACTAGCGGTTCCTACAATGAGCAGTTCTTC	CASSDGTSGSYNEQFF
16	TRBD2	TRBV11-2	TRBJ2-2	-	TGTGCCAGCAGCCCAGGACGAGGGGAGGGGACCGGGGAGCTGTTTTTT	CASSPGRGEGTGELFF
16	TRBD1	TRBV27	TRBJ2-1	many	TGTGCCAGCAGAACGGGACAGCTTTTTATAGGGAATGAGCAGTTCTTC	CASRTGQLFIGNEQFF
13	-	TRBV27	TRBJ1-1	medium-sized	TGTGCCAGCGGCTTGCGTGTTAATACTGAAGCTTTCTTT	CASGLRVNTEAFF
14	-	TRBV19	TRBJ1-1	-	TGTGCCAGTGGAAAAAGTGGGACGAACACTGAAGCTTTCTTT	CASGKSGTNTEAFF
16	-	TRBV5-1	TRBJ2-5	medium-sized	TGCGCCAGCAGCCCAGAAACAGGTGTGGGGCAAGAGACCCAGTACTTC	CASSPETGVGQETQYF
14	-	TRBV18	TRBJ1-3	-	TGTGCCAGCTCACCCGAGGGGCCGGGAAACACCATATATTTT	CASSPEGPGNTIYF
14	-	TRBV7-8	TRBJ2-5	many	TGTGCCAGCAGCTTTCGCCAGGGCGGGGAGACCCAGTACTTC	CASSFRQGGETQYF
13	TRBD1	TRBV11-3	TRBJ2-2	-	TGTGCCAGCAGGAACAGGGGGACCTGGGAGCTGTTTTTT	CASRNRGTWELFF
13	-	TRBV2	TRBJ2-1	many	TGTGCCAGCAACGGAGGGCCGGTGGATGAGCAGTTCTTC	CASNGGPVDEQFF
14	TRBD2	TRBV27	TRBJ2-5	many	TGTGCCAGCAGTTTCCGCGGGAGGGGGGAGACCCAGTACTTC	CASSFRGRGETQYF
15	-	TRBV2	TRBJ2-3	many	TGTGCCAGCAGTGCTCCCGGGAGAGGAACAGATACGCAGTATTTT	CASSAPGRGTDTQYF
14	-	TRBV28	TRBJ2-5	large	TGTGCCAGCAGTTTCCAGGGCCCACGGGAGACCCAGTACTTC	CASSFQGPRETQYF